A single sample gave rise to the 9 T cell receptor beta chains below, sequenced in a study of T cell changes during pregnancy in multiple sclerosis. Clones were read by immunoSEQ multiplex PCR, and TCRdb kept only the in-frame ones, dropping some. The sample has under 50,000 clones, 80% to 95% seen once. The starting material was CD4+ T cells from peripheral blood mononuclear cells, obtained in the first trimester of pregnancy. Every receptor here comes from a female donor with multiple sclerosis, enrolled in a pregnancy study.

This clone has only one observation. This chain links TRBV4-2 with TRBJ2-3, with 14 bases identical to TRBD2. The V gene end was trimmed by 3 bases and the J gene end by 3 bases; junction bases not matched to a gene: 11. CDR3 length equals 19 residues. Looked up from germline, CDR1 is LGHNA and CDR2 is YNFKEQ. CDR3 in DNA: TGTGCCAGCAGCCACGGACTAGCGGGAGGCGGGGGGAGAACAGATACGCAGTATTTT. Its translation: CASSHGLAGGGGRTDTQYF.

The chain is built from TRBV9 and TRBJ2-3, with 7 nucleotides matching TRBD2. Germline CDR1 is SGDLS and CDR2 is YYNGEE. The CDR3 is 16 residues long. V was pared by 1 base and J by 0 bases, with 5 bases of the junction left unmatched. This CDR3 reads CASSVQRGYSTDTQYF. Here the CDR3 DNA reads TGTGCCAGCAGCGTACAGCGGGGTTACAGCACAGATACGCAGTATTTT. The full variable domain, rest sourced from reference TRBV9 and TRBJ2-3, is DSGVTQTPKHLITATGQRVTLRCSPRSGDLSVYWYQQSLDQGLQFLIQYYNGEERAKGNILERFSAQQFPDLHSELNLSSLELGDSALYFCASSVQRGYSTDTQYFGPGTRLTVL.

The J gene is TRBJ1-2, the V gene TRBV2; D gene ambiguous. V lost 3 bases and J 8 bases, leaving 16 bases between the germline ends. Germline CDR1 and CDR2: SNHLY and FYNNEI. The CDR3 extends over 14 amino acids. The DNA of the CDR3 is TGTGCCAGCAGTGATGATTTGGCTTCTCCGGGCTACACCTTC. Residues: CASSDDLASPGYTF.

The chain has TRBV5-1 and TRBJ2-1; tentative D call: TRBD2 (6 bases). The CDR3 length is 17 residues. V was shortened by 0 bases and J by 0 bases, with 13 bases between the two germline ends. Germline CDR1 SGHRS, CDR2 YFSETQ. The CDR3 loop is CASSLGPGALSYNEQFF. The CDR3 DNA reads as TGCGCCAGCAGCTTGGGGCCGGGAGCGCTCTCCTACAATGAGCAGTTCTTC. Combining the CDR3 with reference TRBV5-1 and TRBJ2-1 gives the whole variable domain KAGVTQTPRYLIKTRGQQVTLSCSPISGHRSVSWYQQTPGQGLQFLFEYFSETQRNKGNFPGRFSGRQFSNSRSEMNVSTLELGDSALYLCASSLGPGALSYNEQFFGPGTRLTVL.

The chain's CDR3 is CASSPTGSSNQPQHF. Here the CDR3 DNA reads TGTGCCAGCAGCCCGACAGGGTCCAGCAATCAGCCCCAGCATTTT. The chain links TRBV7-9 to TRBJ1-5; 7 bases map to TRBD1. V was pared by 5 bases and J by 1 base, with 5 bases of the junction left unmatched. From germline, CDR1 is SEHNR and CDR2 FQNEAQ (reference sequence). This CDR3 comprises 15 residues.

This clone has only one observation. V gene TRBV5-1 combines with J gene TRBJ1-2, with D tentatively TRBD1 (5 bases). Germline values: CDR1 SGHRS, CDR2 YFSETQ. This CDR3 has 14 residues. The V end lost 0 bases, the J end lost 14 bases, and 20 bases lay between the germline ends. CDR3 sequence reads: CASSLDPLSGTGTF. The DNA of the CDR3 is TGCGCCAGCAGCTTGGACCCTCTATCGGGGACTGGTACCTTC.

CDR3 sequence reads: CASSLEGINEKLFF. CDR3 nucleotide sequence: TGTGCCAGCAGCTTAGAGGGGATTAATGAAAAACTGTTTTTT. The chain is built from TRBV7-9 and TRBJ1-4; perhaps TRBD1 as D (5 bases). Germline V gene data show CDR1 as SEHNR and CDR2 as FQNEAQ (reference sequence). V was shortened by 1 base and J by 4 bases, with 7 bases between the two germline ends. The CDR3 is 14 residues long. The full variable domain, completed using reference TRBV7-9 and TRBJ1-4, is DTGVSQNPRHKITKRGQNVTFRCDPISEHNRLYWYRQTLGQGPEFLTYFQNEAQLEKSRLLSDRFSAERPKGSFSTLEIQRTEQGDSAMYLCASSLEGINEKLFFGSGTQLSVL.

The chain combines TRBV5-5 with TRBJ1-1; 8 bases match TRBD1. CDR1 and CDR2 (germline): SGHKS, YYEKEE (reference sequence). The CDR3 is 16 residues long. Germline trimming cut 4 bases from V and 0 bases from J; bases unmatched to any gene: 8. Here the CDR3 reads CASSLTPGQVNTEAFF. In nucleotides, the CDR3 is TGTGCCAGCAGCCTTACACCGGGACAGGTGAACACTGAAGCTTTCTTT.

V gene TRBV7-9 combines with J gene TRBJ2-3; the match to TRBD2 covers 7 bases. Germline V gene data show CDR1 as SEHNR and CDR2 as FQNEAQ (reference sequence). V lost 3 bases, J lost 0 bases, and 3 bases stayed unmatched. This CDR3 contains 15 residues. The CDR3 DNA follows: TGTGCCAGCAGCTTCACTAGCGACAGCACAGATACGCAGTATTTT. Protein product: CASSFTSDSTDTQYF.